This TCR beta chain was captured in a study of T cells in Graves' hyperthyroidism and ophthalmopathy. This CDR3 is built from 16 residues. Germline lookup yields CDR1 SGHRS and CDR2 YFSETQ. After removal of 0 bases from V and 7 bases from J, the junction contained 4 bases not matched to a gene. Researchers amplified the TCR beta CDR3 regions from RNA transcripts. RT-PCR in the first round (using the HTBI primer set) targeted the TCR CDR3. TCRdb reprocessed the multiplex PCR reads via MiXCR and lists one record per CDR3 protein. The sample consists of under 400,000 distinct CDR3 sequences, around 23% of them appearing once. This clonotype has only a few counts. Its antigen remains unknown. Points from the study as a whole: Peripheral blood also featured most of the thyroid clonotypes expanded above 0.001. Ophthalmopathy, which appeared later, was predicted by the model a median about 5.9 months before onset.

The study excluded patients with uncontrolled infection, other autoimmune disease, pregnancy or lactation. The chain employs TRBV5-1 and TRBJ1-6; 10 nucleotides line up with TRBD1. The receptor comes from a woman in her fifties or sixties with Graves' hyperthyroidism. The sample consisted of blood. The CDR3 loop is CASSLDGTGVNSPLHF. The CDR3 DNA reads TGCGCCAGCAGCTTGGATGGGACAGGGGTAAATTCACCCCTCCACTTT.